These T cell receptor beta chains were read from a single sample in a study of Ad26.COV2.S vaccination and SARS-CoV-2 variants. Generated by immunoSEQ multiplex PCR, the TCRdb table keeps only in-frame clones and is missing some. The table includes hundreds of thousands of clones, roughly 90% detected once. The sample in question was peripheral blood, obtained in a trial of Ad26.COV2.S vaccine versus placebo. The origin of the receptors is a person between 18 and 65 years old who received the Ad26.COV2.S COVID-19 vaccine or a placebo. Each CDR3 is given with its conserved first and last residue. D genes are given only for firm matches. Clone size is not always given. Where it is, it says once, few, many or a class for expanded clones.

TRBD2	once	TRBV19	TRBJ2-1	CASSIDGRAEEQFF	TGTGCCAGTAGTATCGACGGGAGGGCAGAAGAGCAGTTCTTC
.	.	TRBV7-2	TRBJ2-3	CASSFRGGTTDTQYF	TGTGCCAGCAGCTTCCGTGGCGGTACCACAGATACGCAGTATTTT
TRBD1	once	TRBV18	TRBJ1-1	CASSLQGAAFF	TGTGCCAGCTCACTCCAGGGGGCGGCTTTCTTT
.	once	TRBV7-2	TRBJ1-4	CASSFEGGRGLFF	TGTGCCAGCAGCTTCGAGGGTGGAAGGGGACTGTTTTTT
.	.	TRBV19	TRBJ2-1	CASSIGPTSPLSSSYNEQFF	TGTGCCAGTAGTATAGGGCCTACTAGCCCTTTGTCTAGCTCCTACAATGAGCAGTTCTTC
.	.	TRBV9	TRBJ1-4	CASSVPPQYPRAYEGEKLFF	TGTGCCAGCAGCGTACCCCCACAGTACCCTAGGGCTTATGAAGGCGAAAAACTGTTTTTT
.	once	TRBV7-2	TRBJ2-7	CASSTGRGYEQYF	TGTGCCAGCAGCACAGGGAGGGGATACGAGCAGTACTTC
.	.	TRBV6-4	TRBJ2-1	CASRRAGTNEQFF	TGTGCCAGCAGAAGAGCTGGGACCAATGAGCAGTTCTTC
.	.	TRBV6-5	TRBJ2-2	CASSPTSYRTGELFF	TGTGCCAGCAGCCCGACTTCCTACCGTACCGGGGAGCTGTTTTTT
.	.	TRBV29-1	TRBJ2-7	CSAGRVSYEQYF	TGCAGCGCTGGCAGGGTCTCCTACGAGCAGTACTTC
.	.	TRBV5-8	TRBJ2-7	CASSTTALPYEQYF	TGTGCCAGCAGCACGACAGCGCTCCCCTACGAGCAGTACTTC
.	.	TRBV5-4	TRBJ2-3	CASSSRGGPDTQYF	TGTGCCAGCAGCTCGAGGGGGGGGCCAGATACGCAGTATTTT
TRBD2	.	TRBV7-6	TRBJ2-7	CASSSPSGGVYEQYF	TGTGCCAGCAGCTCACCTAGCGGGGGGGTGTACGAGCAGTACTTC
.	.	TRBV14	TRBJ2-7	CASSQGEDREGNYEQYF	TGTGCCAGCAGCCAGGGAGAGGACAGGGAGGGAAACTACGAGCAGTACTTC
TRBD2	.	TRBV7-3	TRBJ2-1	CASSTRLAGAYNEQFF	TGTGCCAGCAGCACCCGACTAGCGGGGGCCTACAATGAGCAGTTCTTC
.	.	TRBV6-5	TRBJ1-1	CASFYRNTEAFF	TGTGCCAGCTTTTATAGAAACACTGAAGCTTTCTTT
.	.	TRBV30	TRBJ1-1	CAWSAVDLNTEAFF	TGTGCCTGGAGTGCAGTCGATTTGAACACTGAAGCTTTCTTT
TRBD2	few	TRBV4-2	TRBJ2-2	CASSQEGSGATNTGELFF	TGTGCCAGCAGCCAAGAGGGCAGCGGGGCGACGAACACCGGGGAGCTGTTTTTT
.	.	TRBV7-2	TRBJ2-2	CASSVFAPGGTGELFF	TGTGCCAGCAGCGTATTTGCACCCGGGGGCACCGGGGAGCTGTTTTTT
TRBD2	.	TRBV19	TRBJ2-2	CASGAPPGGTTGELFF	TGTGCCAGTGGGGCCCCGCCGGGAGGAACGACCGGGGAGCTGTTTTTT
.	.	TRBV4-1	TRBJ2-1	CASSQEIRRGDEQFF	TGCGCCAGCAGCCAAGAGATAAGGAGAGGAGATGAGCAGTTCTTC
.	.	TRBV11-2	TRBJ2-2	CASSAEGELFF	TGTGCCAGCAGCGCGGAGGGGGAGCTGTTTTTT
.	.	TRBV5-1	TRBJ2-3	CASSLGGGPTSTDTQYF	TGCGCCAGCAGCTTGGGGGGCGGGCCGACTAGCACAGATACGCAGTATTTT
.	.	TRBV11-2	TRBJ1-1	CASSPGGGAFF	TGTGCCAGCAGCCCGGGGGGGGGAGCTTTCTTT
.	.	TRBV13	TRBJ2-2	CASSSQRIALNTGELFF	TGTGCCAGCAGCTCCCAGCGTATTGCCCTGAACACCGGGGAGCTGTTTTTT
.	.	TRBV18	TRBJ2-3	CASSRNKDLDTQYF	TGTGCCAGCTCAAGGAACAAGGATTTAGATACGCAGTATTTT
.	once	TRBV7-2	TRBJ1-4	CASSSGQATGIEKLFF	TGTGCCAGCAGCTCGGGCCAGGCCACAGGGATCGAAAAACTGTTTTTT
.	once	TRBV19	TRBJ1-5	CASSAAHGQPQHF	TGTGCCAGTAGTGCCGCTCACGGTCAGCCCCAGCATTTT
.	.	TRBV2	TRBJ2-1	CASKVTSNEQFF	TGTGCCAGCAAGGTGACTTCTAATGAGCAGTTCTTC
.	.	TRBV3-1/TRBV3-2	TRBJ2-1	CASSIGHLPYNEQFF	TGTGCCAGCAGCATAGGGCACCTTCCCTACAATGAGCAGTTCTTC
TRBD2	.	TRBV7-9	TRBJ2-3	CASSRSVGGDTDTQYF	TGTGCCAGCAGCCGGTCGGTGGGAGGGGATACAGATACGCAGTATTTT
.	once	TRBV2	TRBJ2-7	CASSDNPSGGAHF	TGTGCCAGCAGTGATAATCCTTCCGGTGGCGCCCACTTC
.	.	TRBV12-5	TRBJ2-1	CASGFEVLGEQFF	TGTGCTAGTGGTTTTGAAGTACTCGGTGAGCAGTTCTTC
TRBD1	.	TRBV7-2	TRBJ2-7	CASSPGTGGYYEQYF	TGTGCCAGCAGCCCAGGGACAGGGGGGTACTACGAGCAGTACTTC
.	.	TRBV20-1	TRBJ2-7	CSASGQLSSYEQYF	TGCAGTGCTAGTGGGCAGTTAAGCTCCTACGAGCAGTACTTC
TRBD1	.	TRBV18	TRBJ1-5	CASSRFSRPGQNQPQHF	TGTGCCAGCTCACGTTTCTCTCGACCGGGACAGAATCAGCCCCAGCATTTT
TRBD1	.	TRBV18	TRBJ1-6	CASSPGQGGSPLHF	TGTGCCAGCTCACCGGGACAGGGGGGTTCACCCCTCCACTTT
.	once	TRBV30	TRBJ1-4	CAWSVRRSGEKLFF	TGTGCCTGGAGTGTACGGCGTTCAGGCGAAAAACTGTTTTTT
.	.	TRBV11-2	TRBJ2-5	CASSLAPTLGKTQYF	TGTGCCAGCAGCTTAGCCCCGACCCTCGGAAAGACCCAGTACTTC
TRBD1	.	TRBV7-2	TRBJ1-3	CASSLETGSGNTIYF	TGTGCCAGCAGCTTAGAGACAGGGTCTGGAAACACCATATATTTT
TRBD1	.	TRBV5-1	TRBJ1-1	CASSSPDREHKVF	TGCGCCAGCTCCTCCCCGGACAGGGAACACAAGGTCTTT